This T cell receptor (beta chain) was captured in a study of blood T cell repertoires in COVID-19. Study-level background: Samples representing acute and convalescent COVID-19 were sourced from the United States, Italy and Spain. PBMCs, B-cell-depleted T cells, or T cells were the source of the cDNA or gDNA that made up the material.

TCRdb's table, derived via immunoSEQ multiplex PCR, lists solely in-frame clones and lacks some. The repertoire holds 360,000 or so clones, with over 75% as singletons. The trim removed 6 bases at V and 5 bases at J, leaving 21 bases unmatched. Looked up from germline, CDR1 is MNHEY and CDR2 is SVGEGT. CDR3 size: 19 residues. The sequencing sample was made of PBMCs or T cells enriched from blood (not recorded which). This chain links TRBV6-2 or TRBV6-3 with TRBJ1-5, with 8 bases lining up with TRBD1. This clonotype was sampled from a woman in her twenties or thirties who had recovered from COVID-19. Here the CDR3 reads CASSSPPGQATWRDQPQHF. CDR3 nucleotides: TGTGCCAGCAGCTCCCCTCCGGGACAGGCTACCTGGAGGGATCAGCCCCAGCATTTT.